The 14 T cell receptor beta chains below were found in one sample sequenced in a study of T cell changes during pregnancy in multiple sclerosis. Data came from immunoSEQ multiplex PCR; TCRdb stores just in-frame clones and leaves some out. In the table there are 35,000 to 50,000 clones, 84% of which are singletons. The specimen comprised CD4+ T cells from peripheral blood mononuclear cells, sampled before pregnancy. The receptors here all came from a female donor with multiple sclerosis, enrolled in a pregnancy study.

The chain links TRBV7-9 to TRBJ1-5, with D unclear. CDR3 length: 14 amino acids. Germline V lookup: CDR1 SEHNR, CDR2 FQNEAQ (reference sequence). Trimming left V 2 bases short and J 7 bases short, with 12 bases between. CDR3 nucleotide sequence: TGTGCCAGCAGCTTATCCTGGGAGGGACAGCCCCAGCATTTT. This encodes CASSLSWEGQPQHF.

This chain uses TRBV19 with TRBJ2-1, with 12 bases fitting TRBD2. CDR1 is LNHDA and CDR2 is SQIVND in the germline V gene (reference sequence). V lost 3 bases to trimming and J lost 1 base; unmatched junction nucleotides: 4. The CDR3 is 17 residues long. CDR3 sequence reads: CASSIWTSGKSYNEQFF. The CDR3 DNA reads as TGTGCCAGTAGTATCTGGACTAGCGGGAAGTCCTACAATGAGCAGTTCTTC.

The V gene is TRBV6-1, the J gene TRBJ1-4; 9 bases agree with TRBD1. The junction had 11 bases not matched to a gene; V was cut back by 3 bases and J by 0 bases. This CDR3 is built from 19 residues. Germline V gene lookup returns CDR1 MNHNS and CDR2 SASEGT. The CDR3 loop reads CASSDDGTGWATTNEKLFF. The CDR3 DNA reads TGTGCCAGCAGTGACGACGGGACAGGGTGGGCCACAACTAATGAAAAACTGTTTTTT.

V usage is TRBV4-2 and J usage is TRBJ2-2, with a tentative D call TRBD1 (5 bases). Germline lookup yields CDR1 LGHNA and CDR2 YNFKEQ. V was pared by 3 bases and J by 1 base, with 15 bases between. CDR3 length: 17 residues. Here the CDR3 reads CASSHVTGDLNTGELFF. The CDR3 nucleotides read TGTGCCAGCAGCCACGTCACAGGAGACCTGAACACCGGGGAGCTGTTTTTT.

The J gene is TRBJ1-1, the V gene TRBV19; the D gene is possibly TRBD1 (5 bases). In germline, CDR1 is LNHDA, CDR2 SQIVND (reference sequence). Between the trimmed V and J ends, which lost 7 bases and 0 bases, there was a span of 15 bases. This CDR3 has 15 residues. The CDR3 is CASIKIRALNTEAFF. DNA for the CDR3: TGTGCCAGTATTAAAATCAGGGCTTTGAACACTGAAGCTTTCTTT.

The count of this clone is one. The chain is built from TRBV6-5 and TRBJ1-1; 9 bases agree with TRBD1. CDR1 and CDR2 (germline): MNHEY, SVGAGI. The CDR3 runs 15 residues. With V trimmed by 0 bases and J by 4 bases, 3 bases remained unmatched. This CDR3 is CASSYSVTGGTEAFF. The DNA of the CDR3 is TGTGCCAGCAGTTACTCAGTGACAGGGGGCACTGAAGCTTTCTTT.

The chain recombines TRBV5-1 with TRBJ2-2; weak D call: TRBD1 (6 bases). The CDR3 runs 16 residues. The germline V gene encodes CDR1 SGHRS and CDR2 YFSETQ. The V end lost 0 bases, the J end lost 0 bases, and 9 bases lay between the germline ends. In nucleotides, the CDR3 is TGCGCCAGCAGCTTGGGGGGGACACCGAACACCGGGGAGCTGTTTTTT. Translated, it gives CASSLGGTPNTGELFF.

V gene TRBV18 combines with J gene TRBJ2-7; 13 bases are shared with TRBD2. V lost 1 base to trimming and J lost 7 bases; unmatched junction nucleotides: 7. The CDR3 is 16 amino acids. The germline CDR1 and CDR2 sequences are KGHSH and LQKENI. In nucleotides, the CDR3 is TGTGCCAGCTCACCACTCGGACTAGCGGGAGCTGGGGAGCAGTACTTC. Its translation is CASSPLGLAGAGEQYF.

In DNA, the CDR3 is TGTGCCAGCAGTTACTTCGGGGAGAAAGAGACCCAGTACTTC. The encoded protein is CASSYFGEKETQYF. The chain employs TRBV6-6 and TRBJ2-5; TRBD2 might be the D (5 bases). Trimming took 1 base from V and 3 from J, leaving 9 bases between them. Germline V CDR1 and CDR2: MNHNY, SVGAGI (reference sequence). This CDR3 is built from 14 residues.

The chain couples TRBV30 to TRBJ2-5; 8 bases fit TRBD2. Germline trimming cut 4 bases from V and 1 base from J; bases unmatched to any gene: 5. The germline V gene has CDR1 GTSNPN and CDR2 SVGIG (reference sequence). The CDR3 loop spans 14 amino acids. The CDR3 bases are TGTGCCTGGACTAGCGGGCTCTTCCAAGAGACCCAGTACTTC. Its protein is CAWTSGLFQETQYF.

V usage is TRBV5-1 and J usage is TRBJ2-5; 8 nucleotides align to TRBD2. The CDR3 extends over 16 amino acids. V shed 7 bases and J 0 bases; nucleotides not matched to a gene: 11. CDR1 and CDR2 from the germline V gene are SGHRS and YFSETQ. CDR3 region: CASFPTSGGYQETQYF. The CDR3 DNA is TGCGCCAGCTTTCCTACTTCGGGGGGGTACCAAGAGACCCAGTACTTC. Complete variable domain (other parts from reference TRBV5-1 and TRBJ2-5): KAGVTQTPRYLIKTRGQQVTLSCSPISGHRSVSWYQQTPGQGLQFLFEYFSETQRNKGNFPGRFSGRQFSNSRSEMNVSTLELGDSALYLCASFPTSGGYQETQYFGPGTRLLVL.

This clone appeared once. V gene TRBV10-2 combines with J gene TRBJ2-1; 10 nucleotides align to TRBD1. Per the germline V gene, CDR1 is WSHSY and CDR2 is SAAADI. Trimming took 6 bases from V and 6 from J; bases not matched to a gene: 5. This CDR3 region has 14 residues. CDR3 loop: CASSLRDRGNEQFF. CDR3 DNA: TGCGCCAGCAGCCTAAGGGACAGGGGCAATGAGCAGTTCTTC.

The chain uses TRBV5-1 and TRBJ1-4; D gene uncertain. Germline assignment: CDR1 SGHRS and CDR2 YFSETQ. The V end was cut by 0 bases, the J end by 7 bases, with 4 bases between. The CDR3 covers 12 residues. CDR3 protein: CASSLVGEKLFF. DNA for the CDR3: TGCGCCAGCAGCTTGGTCGGTGAAAAACTGTTTTTT.

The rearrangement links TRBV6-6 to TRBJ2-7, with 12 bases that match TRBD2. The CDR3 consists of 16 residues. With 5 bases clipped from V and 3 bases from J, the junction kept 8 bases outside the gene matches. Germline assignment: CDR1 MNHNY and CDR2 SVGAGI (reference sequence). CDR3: CASSKMTSGSFYEQYF. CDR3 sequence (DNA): TGTGCCAGCAGTAAAATGACTAGCGGGAGTTTCTACGAGCAGTACTTC.